This TCR beta chain emerged from a study of Ad26.COV2.S vaccination and SARS-CoV-2 variants. V lost 2 bases and J lost 8; bases outside the gene matches: 3. CDR3 length: 14 residues. Germline V gene lookup returns CDR1 SGHDT and CDR2 YYEEEE. Clones were read by immunoSEQ multiplex PCR, and TCRdb kept only the in-frame ones, dropping some. This sample carries roughly 250,000 clones, roughly 89% of them seen once, and the ten largest clones take roughly 3%. The treatment is: roughly 19 received Ad26.COV2.S at low or high dose, single or two shots; about five received placebo; per-sample allocation not given. Day 63 after the first injection of vaccine or placebo was the sampling time. An adult aged 18-55 years in Boston served as the donor.

The sequence came from a person between 18 and 59 years old who received the Ad26.COV2.S COVID-19 vaccine or a placebo. This sequence joins TRBV5-6 and TRBJ1-4; 10 bases agree with TRBD1. The sample here was peripheral blood, taken in a trial of Ad26.COV2.S vaccine versus placebo. Here the CDR3 DNA reads TGTGCCAGCAGCTTACCGGGACAGGGGGAAAAACTGTTTTTT. Translating gives CASSLPGQGEKLFF.